This TCR beta chain came from a study of cytomegalovirus exposure and HLA in healthy donors. In the PCR, 60 Vbeta and 13 Jbeta primers were used. Repertoires were generated with immunoSEQ multiplex PCR, while TCRdb's copy carries only in-frame clones and drops some. The data hold 150,000 to 200,000 clones, with roughly 90% observed a single time. Findings and caveats of the study: Being productive about 87% or about 30% of the time was typical of most TCR beta V segments in an earlier analysis. Using the classifier, cytomegalovirus status was reportedly diagnosed with high specificity and sensitivity. Specificity for CMV antigens was confirmed in vitro for three of the CMV-associated chains. It was assumed in the presence/absence analyses that sequencing depth was roughly uniform across donors.

Only one count was recorded for this clone. As yet, its antigen is unknown. Germline V gene lookup returns CDR1 LNHDA and CDR2 SQIVND (reference sequence). The CDR3 covers 14 residues. This sequence joins TRBV19 and TRBJ2-5, with D perhaps matching TRBD2 (6 bases). The closer fit of TRBJ2-7 to the DNA end suggests the J call may be wrong. Sequenced material: PBMCs. The receptor's source is a boy younger than 10 in good health and CMV-seronegative. The CDR3 region is CASSSWGGTYEQYF. CDR3 nucleotide sequence: TGTGCCAGTAGTTCGTGGGGAGGAACCTACGAGCAGTACTTC.